The 10 T cell receptor beta chains below all came from one sample that was sequenced in a study of cytomegalovirus exposure and HLA in healthy donors. The PCR used 60 Vbeta and 13 Jbeta primers. Data came from immunoSEQ multiplex PCR; TCRdb stores just in-frame clones and leaves some out. The sample lists some 190,000 clones; roughly 79% were seen once. Input material: PBMCs. The receptors were sampled from a woman between 18 and 29 years old in good health and CMV-seronegative.

The J gene is TRBJ2-7, the V gene TRBV28; TRBD2 matches 8 bases. V lost 4 bases and J lost 6; bases outside the gene matches: 11. The CDR3 spans 15 residues. Per the germline V gene, CDR1 is MDHEN and CDR2 is SYDVKM. The CDR3 spells CASSSPGGRTFEQYF. CDR3 coding DNA: TGTGCCAGCAGTTCCCCTGGCGGGAGGACATTCGAGCAGTACTTC.

J is TRBJ1-5 and V is TRBV9; D remains ambiguous. The CDR3 is 15 residues long. The V and J ends lost 0 bases and 7 bases respectively, with 14 bases between them. The germline V gene encodes CDR1 SGDLS and CDR2 YYNGEE. CDR3 nucleotide sequence: TGTGCCAGCAGCGTAGAGCCGGGAGCGGGGCAGCCCCAGCATTTT. Residues: CASSVEPGAGQPQHF.

This chain links TRBV4-1 with TRBJ2-7, with TRBD1 matching over 9 bases. From germline, CDR1 is MGHRA and CDR2 YSYEKL. The CDR3 has 16 residues. After removal of 3 bases from V and 3 bases from J, the junction contained 9 bases not matched to a gene. The CDR3: CASSHSRQGGSYEQYF. The CDR3 DNA reads as TGCGCCAGCAGCCATTCTCGACAGGGGGGTAGCTACGAGCAGTACTTC.

The V gene is TRBV16, the J gene TRBJ2-3; unclear D gene. The CDR3 is 16 residues long. The V end was cut by 0 bases, the J end by 2 bases, with 12 bases between. CDR1 is KGHSY and CDR2 is FQNENV in the germline V gene. The CDR3 DNA is TGTGCCAGCAGCCAATCGTGGCAGAAACCCACAGATACGCAGTATTTT. Amino acids: CASSQSWQKPTDTQYF.

This clone appeared a single time. The chain links TRBV28 to TRBJ2-7; D not resolved. Germline V gene sequence: CDR1 MDHEN, CDR2 SYDVKM. The CDR3 contains 11 residues. Trimming removed 6 bases at V and 6 bases at J, with 9 bases between. The CDR3 loop reads CASSLASEQYF. Here the CDR3 DNA reads TGTGCCAGCAGCCTGGCTTCCGAGCAGTACTTC.

This chain connects TRBV20-1 to TRBJ2-3; TRBD1 is a possible D gene (5 bases). Trimming left V 8 bases short and J 2 bases short, with 8 bases between. The CDR3 spans 11 residues. Germline-derived CDR1 and CDR2 are DFQATT and SNEGSKA (reference sequence). CDR3: CSQQVTDTQYF. In DNA, the CDR3 is TGCAGTCAACAGGTCACAGATACGCAGTATTTT.

The V gene is TRBV4-1, the J gene TRBJ2-7; 8 bases map to TRBD2. Germline CDR1 reads MGHRA; CDR2 reads YSYEKL. The CDR3 covers 19 residues. V gave up 5 bases and J gave up 1 base; unmatched junction bases: 19. CDR3 nucleotide sequence: TGCGCCAGCAGCGACATTGCGAGCGGGAGTAGGGAGAGGTCCTACGAGCAGTACTTC. Encoded protein: CASSDIASGSRERSYEQYF.

The chain recombines TRBV7-3 with TRBJ2-4; 9 nucleotides match TRBD2. This CDR3 region has 19 residues. CDR1 is SGHTA, CDR2 FQGTGA, per germline. Losses at the gene ends were 2 bases for V and 1 base for J; bases not matched to a gene: 12. In nucleotides, the CDR3 is TGTGCCAGCAGCTTATTCCCTAGCGGGATTGGTGGGGCCAAAAACATTCAGTACTTC. It is translated as CASSLFPSGIGGAKNIQYF.

V and J are TRBV19 and TRBJ2-5, with TRBD1 identical over 9 bases. CDR1 is LNHDA and CDR2 is SQIVND in the germline V gene (reference sequence). The J segment lost 4 bases and the V segment lost 1 base, leaving 7 bases of the junction unmatched. The CDR3 contains 16 residues. CDR3: CASSIGAGQGRETQYF. The CDR3 DNA is TGTGCCAGTAGTATAGGGGCAGGACAGGGGAGAGAGACCCAGTACTTC.

This clone was seen once. The chain couples TRBV28 to TRBJ2-7; D possibly corresponds to TRBD1 (5 bases). The CDR3 is 15 residues long. V shed 2 bases and J shed 1 base, with 12 bases lying between them. The V gene's germline CDR1 is MDHEN and CDR2 SYDVKM. The CDR3 spells CASSLGQGESYEQYF. CDR3 DNA sequence: TGTGCCAGCAGTTTAGGCCAGGGTGAGTCCTACGAGCAGTACTTC.